Each of the 28 T cell receptor beta chains below was sequenced from the same sample in a study of CD4 T cells in relation to SARS-CoV-2 and coronaviruses. No cognate antigen is known for these TCRs. Assay: immunoSEQ multiplex PCR; the TCRdb copy retains only in-frame clones and omits some. The repertoire consists of some 44,000 clones, with about four fifths occurring once and the leading ten covering about 1.5%. The sequenced sample consisted of naive CD4+ T cells from PBMCs, cultured in vitro. The subset denotes: naive CD4+ T cells isolated by negative enrichment. The receptor set was obtained from an adult with COVID-19.

The CDR3 coding sequence is TGTGCCAGTAGGCCTAGCGGGAGGGCAAAGGGAGAGACCCAGTACTTC. Residues: CASRPSGRAKGETQYF. The chain recombines TRBV19 with TRBJ2-5; TRBD2 agrees at 12 bases. The CDR3 consists of 16 residues. CDR1 LNHDA and CDR2 SQIVND come from the germline V gene (reference sequence). Unmatched junction bases numbered 9, after V lost 6 bases and J lost 4 bases.

The chain couples TRBV10-3 to TRBJ2-1; D is possibly TRBD2 (5 bases). CDR1 and CDR2 from the germline V gene are ENHRY and SYGVKD. CDR3 length: 14 residues. V gave up 6 bases and J gave up 8 bases, with 17 bases separating them. The CDR3 is CAIRPEVGSDEQFF. CDR3 coding DNA: TGTGCCATCAGACCGGAGGTCGGGTCGGATGAGCAGTTCTTC.

The chain is built from TRBV9 and TRBJ2-1; D is uncertain. Germline assignment: CDR1 SGDLS and CDR2 YYNGEE. The length of the CDR3 is 11 residues. Trimming removed 4 bases from V and 8 bases from J, with 7 bases in between. CDR3: CASSHLHEQFF. As DNA, the CDR3 is TGTGCCAGCAGCCACCTTCATGAGCAGTTCTTC.

This chain links TRBV19 with TRBJ2-2; 10 bases map to TRBD1. The CDR3 covers 16 residues. Germline V lookup: CDR1 LNHDA, CDR2 SQIVND (reference sequence). With V trimmed by 10 bases and J by 2 bases, 10 bases remained unmatched. The CDR3 nucleotides are TGTGCCACCCACGCGTGGGACAGGGGAAACACCGGGGAGCTGTTTTTT. It codes for CATHAWDRGNTGELFF.

The rearrangement uses TRBV7-8 and TRBJ2-1; 7 bases are a match to TRBD1. The CDR3 is 15 residues long. Losses at the gene ends were 5 bases for V and 1 base for J; bases not matched to a gene: 5. Germline V lookup: CDR1 SGHVS, CDR2 FQNEAQ. The CDR3: CASSPSRGSYNEQFF. The DNA of the CDR3 is TGTGCCAGCAGCCCTAGCAGGGGGTCCTACAATGAGCAGTTCTTC.

The sample holds one count of this clone. The chain links TRBV5-3 to TRBJ2-2, with D perhaps matching TRBD2 (7 bases). Being an ORF, TRBV5-3 has a function that is uncertain. There are 15 residues in the CDR3. V was trimmed by 5 bases and J by 5 bases, leaving 16 bases between them. CDR3 bases: TGTGCCAGAAGGAGGGGGGGGGACGTTACCGGGGAGCTGTTTTTT. Its protein is CARRRGGDVTGELFF.

The chain couples TRBV28 to TRBJ2-1, with D maybe TRBD2 (7 bases). Looked up from germline, CDR1 is MDHEN and CDR2 is SYDVKM. V was trimmed by 6 bases and J by 4 bases, leaving 16 bases between them. This CDR3 contains 15 residues. Here the CDR3 reads CASSSGGGAYNEQFF. DNA for the CDR3: TGTGCCAGCAGCTCGGGGGGCGGAGCTTACAATGAGCAGTTCTTC.

The chain links TRBV2 to TRBJ2-4; 11 nucleotides match TRBD2. The junction had 8 bases not matched to a gene; V was cut back by 5 bases and J by 8 bases. The length of the CDR3 is 15 residues. Germline assignment: CDR1 SNHLY and CDR2 FYNNEI. CDR3: CASSFGGSGRDIQYF. CDR3 nucleotide sequence: TGTGCCAGCAGTTTTGGTGGTAGCGGGAGGGACATTCAGTACTTC.

The chain combines TRBV7-2 with TRBJ2-5; 9 bases are shared with TRBD2. J was trimmed by 1 base and V by 5 bases; bases with no gene match: 11. CDR3 size: 17 residues. CDR1 and CDR2 (germline): SGHTA, FQGNSA. This chain's CDR3 is CASSLRLGREGQETQYF. CDR3 nucleotides: TGTGCCAGCAGCCTGAGATTGGGGCGGGAGGGCCAAGAGACCCAGTACTTC.

The genes are TRBV7-9 and TRBJ1-1; tentative D call: TRBD1 (5 bases). The germline V gene has CDR1 SEHNR and CDR2 FQNEAQ (reference sequence). Trimming pared 0 bases from V and 2 bases from J, leaving 16 bases between. The CDR3 has 17 residues. The CDR3 spells CASSLAFGAGSNTEAFF. Here the CDR3 DNA reads TGTGCCAGCAGCTTAGCGTTCGGGGCCGGGAGTAACACTGAAGCTTTCTTT.

This rearrangement joins TRBV28 to TRBJ1-5, with a possible D match to TRBD1 (6 bases). This CDR3 is 17 amino acids long. CDR1 is MDHEN and CDR2 is SYDVKM in the germline V gene. Trimming stripped 1 base from V and 3 bases from J, with 16 bases between. CDR3 protein: CASSLSGRGKVNQPQHF. The CDR3 DNA follows: TGTGCCAGCAGTTTATCGGGCAGGGGAAAGGTCAATCAGCCCCAGCATTTT.

The chain combines TRBV9 with TRBJ2-7; D may be TRBD1 or TRBD2 (5 bases each). The germline gives CDR1 SGDLS, CDR2 YYNGEE. V lost 2 bases to trimming and J lost 0 bases, with 9 bases between them. This CDR3 spans 14 amino acids. This chain's CDR3 is CASSVGTVSYEQYF. The CDR3 DNA sequence: TGTGCCAGCAGCGTTGGGACCGTCTCCTACGAGCAGTACTTC.

The rearrangement links TRBV25-1 to TRBJ1-3; 8 nucleotides agree with TRBD1. CDR1 and CDR2 from the germline V gene are MGHDK and SYGVNS. V dropped 8 bases and J dropped 0; count of bases not matched to a gene: 9. The CDR3 covers 16 residues. The CDR3 sequence is CASGELGQDSGNTIYF. In nucleotides, the CDR3 is TGTGCCAGCGGAGAGCTGGGACAGGACTCTGGAAACACCATATATTTT.

J is TRBJ2-7 and V is TRBV6-6; tentative D call: TRBD1 (6 bases). Germline loops: CDR1 MNHNY, CDR2 SVGAGI (reference sequence). V gave up 4 bases and J gave up 5 bases, with 18 bases separating them. The CDR3 spans 15 residues. In DNA form, the CDR3 reads TGTGCCAGCAGTTCGCCTACAGGGCGCCTCGACGAGCAGTACTTC. It specifies CASSSPTGRLDEQYF.

V is TRBV5-1 and J is TRBJ2-5; either TRBD1 or TRBD2 may supply D (5 bases each). The CDR3 has 15 residues. V lost 1 base to trimming and J lost 4 bases, with 14 bases between them. Germline V lookup: CDR1 SGHRS, CDR2 YFSETQ. CDR3 coding DNA: TGCGCCAGCAGCTTGCGACCTGGGACGGGAGAGACCCAGTACTTC. This sequence encodes CASSLRPGTGETQYF.

This chain uses TRBV7-9 with TRBJ1-4; 7 bases are shared with TRBD1. CDR3 length equals 18 residues. V dropped 1 base and J dropped 3; count of bases not matched to a gene: 11. In germline, CDR1 is SEHNR, CDR2 FQNEAQ (reference sequence). As DNA, the CDR3 is TGTGCCAGCAGCTTAGGAACAGGGGTGGGGGCCGCTAATGAAAAACTGTTTTTT. It yields the protein CASSLGTGVGAANEKLFF.

The gene calls are TRBV6-1 and TRBJ2-7, with 9 bases aligning to TRBD2. Germline values: CDR1 MNHNS, CDR2 SASEGT. The ends lost 3 bases at V and 6 bases at J; junction bases unmatched: 9. The CDR3 consists of 15 residues. CDR3 loop: CASSDDVAGVLEQYF. The CDR3 DNA follows: TGTGCCAGCAGTGATGATGTAGCGGGAGTTCTCGAGCAGTACTTC.

The rearrangement links TRBV5-4 to TRBJ2-5; 11 bases fit TRBD2. CDR1 is SGHNT, CDR2 YYREEE, per germline (reference sequence). The CDR3 consists of 16 residues. V was pared by 4 bases and J by 2 bases, with 7 bases of the junction left unmatched. In nucleotides, the CDR3 is TGTGCCAGCAGCCCCAAGACTAGCGGGACTCAAGAGACCCAGTACTTC. Translation gives CASSPKTSGTQETQYF.

V usage is TRBV4-1 and J usage is TRBJ2-5; D not resolved. Looked up from germline, CDR1 is MGHRA and CDR2 is YSYEKL. The CDR3 extends over 17 amino acids. Between the trimmed V and J ends, which lost 2 bases and 5 bases, there was a span of 21 bases. The CDR3 DNA reads TGCGCCAGCAGCCAACCTCCTCTCTCGAGGCTACGGGAGACCCAGTACTTC. It is translated as CASSQPPLSRLRETQYF.

This clone was picked up a small number of times. The chain recombines TRBV3-1 (or the pseudogene TRBV3-2) with TRBJ2-2; 7 bases are a match to TRBD2. Trimming cost V 6 bases and J 5 bases; bases outside gene matches: 9. Germline loops: CDR1 LGHDT, CDR2 YNNKEL (reference sequence). CDR3 length: 15 amino acids. CDR3 sequence reads: CASRFGGGRTGELFF. In nucleotides, the CDR3 is TGTGCCAGCAGATTTGGGGGAGGGAGAACCGGGGAGCTGTTTTTT.

J is TRBJ2-5 and V is TRBV6-5; TRBD1 matches at 7 bases. Unmatched junction bases numbered 10, after V lost 6 bases and J lost 3 bases. Germline V gene lookup returns CDR1 MNHEY and CDR2 SVGAGI. This CDR3 is built from 15 residues. The CDR3 region has the DNA TGTGCCAGCAGCATATCGACAGGGCAAAAAGAGACCCAGTACTTC. Its protein is CASSISTGQKETQYF.

V and J are TRBV28 and TRBJ2-7; 9 nucleotides line up with TRBD1. V shed 4 bases, J shed 0 bases, and the junction held 7 bases outside the gene matches. This CDR3 region has 16 residues. Germline CDR1 is MDHEN and CDR2 is SYDVKM. CDR3: CASSSESGQGSYEQYF. As DNA, the CDR3 is TGTGCCAGCAGTTCTGAATCGGGACAGGGCTCCTACGAGCAGTACTTC.

This chain uses TRBV27 with TRBJ2-7, with TRBD2 identical over 8 bases. J lost 3 bases, V lost 6 bases, and 7 bases had no gene match. Germline values: CDR1 MNHEY, CDR2 SMNVEV (reference sequence). The CDR3 spans 14 residues. CDR3 coding DNA: TGTGCCAGCAGCCATAGCGGGAACCTCTACGAGCAGTACTTC. Its translation: CASSHSGNLYEQYF.

CDR3 loop: CASRPPGDSHYGYTF. The CDR3, as DNA: TGCGCCAGCAGACCTCCAGGGGACTCTCACTATGGCTACACCTTC. The genes are TRBV5-1 and TRBJ1-2; a weak D match, TRBD1 (6 bases). CDR3 size: 15 residues. V was shortened by 5 bases and J by 3 bases, with 17 bases between the two germline ends. Germline V gene data show CDR1 as SGHRS and CDR2 as YFSETQ.

The chain carries TRBV18 and TRBJ1-3; 8 bases agree with TRBD1. This CDR3 comprises 20 residues. The germline V gene encodes CDR1 KGHSH and CDR2 LQKENI. Trimming cost V 2 bases and J 1 base; bases outside gene matches: 16. CDR3 sequence reads: CASSPNLPGTGPVSGNTIYF. In DNA, the CDR3 is TGTGCCAGCTCACCAAATTTGCCCGGGACAGGCCCGGTGTCTGGAAACACCATATATTTT.

The chain combines TRBV10-2 with TRBJ2-2; TRBD2 matches at 11 bases. From germline, CDR1 is WSHSY and CDR2 SAAADI. J lost 1 base, V lost 7 bases, and 11 bases had no gene match. The CDR3 covers 18 residues. The CDR3 DNA reads as TGCGCCAGCACTATTAGTGCGGGACTAGCGGAGAACACCGGGGAGCTGTTTTTT. Translated: CASTISAGLAENTGELFF.

The rearrangement joins TRBV18 to TRBJ2-7; D gene ambiguous. Trimming took off 2 bases at V and 3 bases at J, with 8 bases between the two ends. There are 13 residues in the CDR3. From germline, CDR1 is KGHSH and CDR2 LQKENI. DNA of the CDR3: TGTGCCAGCTCACCAGGGGTCGACTACGAGCAGTACTTC. Translation gives CASSPGVDYEQYF.

V and J are TRBV7-2 and TRBJ1-2, with 10 bases matching TRBD1. V lost 6 bases and J lost 7; bases outside the gene matches: 5. Per the germline V gene, CDR1 is SGHTA and CDR2 is FQGNSA. This CDR3 spans 13 amino acids. CDR3 amino acids: CASREGQGFGYTF. Written as DNA, the CDR3 is TGTGCCAGCAGGGAGGGACAGGGGTTTGGCTACACCTTC.